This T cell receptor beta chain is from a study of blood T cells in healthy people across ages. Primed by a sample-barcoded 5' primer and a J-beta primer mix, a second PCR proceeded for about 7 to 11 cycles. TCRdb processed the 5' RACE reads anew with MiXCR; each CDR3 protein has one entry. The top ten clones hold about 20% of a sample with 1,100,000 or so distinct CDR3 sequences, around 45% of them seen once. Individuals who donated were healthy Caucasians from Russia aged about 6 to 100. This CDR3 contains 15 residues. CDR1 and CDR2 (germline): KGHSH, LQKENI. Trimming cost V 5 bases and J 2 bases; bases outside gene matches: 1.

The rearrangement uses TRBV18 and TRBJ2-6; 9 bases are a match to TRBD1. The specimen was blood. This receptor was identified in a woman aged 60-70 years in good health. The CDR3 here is CASSGDRAGANVLTF. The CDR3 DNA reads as TGTGCCAGCTCAGGGGACAGGGCTGGGGCCAACGTCCTGACTTTC.